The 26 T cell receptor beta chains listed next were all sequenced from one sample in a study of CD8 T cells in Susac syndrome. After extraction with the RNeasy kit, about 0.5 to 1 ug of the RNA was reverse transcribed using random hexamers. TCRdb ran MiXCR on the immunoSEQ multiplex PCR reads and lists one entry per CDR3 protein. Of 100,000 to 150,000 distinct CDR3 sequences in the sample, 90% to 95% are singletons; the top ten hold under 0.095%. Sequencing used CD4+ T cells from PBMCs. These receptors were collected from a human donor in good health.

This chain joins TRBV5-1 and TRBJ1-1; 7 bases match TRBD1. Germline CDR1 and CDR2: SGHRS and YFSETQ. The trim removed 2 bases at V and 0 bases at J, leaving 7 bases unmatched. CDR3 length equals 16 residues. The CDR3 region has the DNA TGCGCCAGCAGCTTAGGGACAGTTCCTATGAACACTGAAGCTTTCTTT. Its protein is CASSLGTVPMNTEAFF.

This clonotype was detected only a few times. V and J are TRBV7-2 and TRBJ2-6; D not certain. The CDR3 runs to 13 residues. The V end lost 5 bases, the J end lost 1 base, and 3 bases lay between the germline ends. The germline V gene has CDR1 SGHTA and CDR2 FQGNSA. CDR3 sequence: CASSTSGANVLTF. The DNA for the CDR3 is TGTGCCAGCAGCACTTCTGGGGCCAACGTCCTGACTTTC.

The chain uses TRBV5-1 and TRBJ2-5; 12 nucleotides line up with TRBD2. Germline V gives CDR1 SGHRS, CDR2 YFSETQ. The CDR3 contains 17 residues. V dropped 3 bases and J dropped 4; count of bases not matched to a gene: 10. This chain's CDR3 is CASSSTGRLAGAETQYF. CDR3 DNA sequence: TGCGCCAGCAGCTCCACGGGGAGACTAGCGGGAGCAGAGACCCAGTACTTC.

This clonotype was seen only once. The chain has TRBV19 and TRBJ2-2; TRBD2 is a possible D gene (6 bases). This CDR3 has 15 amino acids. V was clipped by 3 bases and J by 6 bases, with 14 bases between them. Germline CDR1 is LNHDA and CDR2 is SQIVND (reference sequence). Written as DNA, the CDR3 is TGTGCCAGTAGTATCGGGACTCCCGTTCCCGGGGAGCTGTTTTTT. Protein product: CASSIGTPVPGELFF.

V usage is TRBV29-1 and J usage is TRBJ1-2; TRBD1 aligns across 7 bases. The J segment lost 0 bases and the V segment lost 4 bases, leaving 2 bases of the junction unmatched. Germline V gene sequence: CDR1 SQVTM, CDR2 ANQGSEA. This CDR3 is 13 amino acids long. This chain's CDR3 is CSVGDRANYGYTF. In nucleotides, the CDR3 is TGCAGCGTTGGGGACAGAGCTAACTATGGCTACACCTTC. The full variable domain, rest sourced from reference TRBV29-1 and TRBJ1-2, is SAVISQKPSRDICQRGTSLTIQCQVDSQVTMMFWYRQQPGQSLTLIATANQGSEATYESGFVIDKFPISRPNLTFSTLTVSNMSPEDSSIYLCSVGDRANYGYTFGSGTRLTVV.

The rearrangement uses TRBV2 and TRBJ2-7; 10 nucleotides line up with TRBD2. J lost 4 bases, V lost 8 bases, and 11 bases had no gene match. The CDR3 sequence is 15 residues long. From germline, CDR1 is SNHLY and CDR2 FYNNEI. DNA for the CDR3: TGTGCCAGCGTAGCGGGAGGTACTAGGGGGTACGAGCAGTACTTC. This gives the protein CASVAGGTRGYEQYF.

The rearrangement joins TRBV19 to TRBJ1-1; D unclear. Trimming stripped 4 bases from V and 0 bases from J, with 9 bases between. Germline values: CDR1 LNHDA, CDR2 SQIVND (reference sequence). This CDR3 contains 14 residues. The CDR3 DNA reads TGTGCCAGTAGTAAGACAACTTTGAACACTGAAGCTTTCTTT. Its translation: CASSKTTLNTEAFF.

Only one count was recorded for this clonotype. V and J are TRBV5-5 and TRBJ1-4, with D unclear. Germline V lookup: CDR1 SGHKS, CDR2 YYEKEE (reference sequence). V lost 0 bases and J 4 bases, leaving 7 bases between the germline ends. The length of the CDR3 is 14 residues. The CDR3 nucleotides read TGTGCCAGCAGCTTGGACGGCCTTAATGAAAAACTGTTTTTT. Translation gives CASSLDGLNEKLFF.

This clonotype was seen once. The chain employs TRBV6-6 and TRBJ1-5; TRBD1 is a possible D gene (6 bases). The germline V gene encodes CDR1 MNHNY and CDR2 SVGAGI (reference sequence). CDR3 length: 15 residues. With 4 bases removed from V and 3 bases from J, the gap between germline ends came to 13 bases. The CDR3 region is CASSLDSKFNQPQHF. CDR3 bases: TGTGCCAGCAGTTTGGACAGTAAGTTCAATCAGCCCCAGCATTTT.

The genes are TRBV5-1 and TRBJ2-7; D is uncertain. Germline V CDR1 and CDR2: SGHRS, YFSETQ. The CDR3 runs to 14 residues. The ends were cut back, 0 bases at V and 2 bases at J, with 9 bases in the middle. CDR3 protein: CASSLDRATYEQYF. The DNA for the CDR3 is TGCGCCAGCAGCTTGGATCGTGCCACCTACGAGCAGTACTTC. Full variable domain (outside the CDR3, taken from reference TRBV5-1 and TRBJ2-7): KAGVTQTPRYLIKTRGQQVTLSCSPISGHRSVSWYQQTPGQGLQFLFEYFSETQRNKGNFPGRFSGRQFSNSRSEMNVSTLELGDSALYLCASSLDRATYEQYFGPGTRLTVT.

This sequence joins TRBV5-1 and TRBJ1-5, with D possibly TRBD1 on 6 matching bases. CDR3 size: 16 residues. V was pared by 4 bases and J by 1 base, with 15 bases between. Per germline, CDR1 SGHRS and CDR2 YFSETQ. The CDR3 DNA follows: TGCGCCAGCAGCCCGGGCGGGGGGGGCAGCAATCAGCCCCAGCATTTT. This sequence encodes CASSPGGGGSNQPQHF. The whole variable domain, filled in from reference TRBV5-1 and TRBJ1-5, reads KAGVTQTPRYLIKTRGQQVTLSCSPISGHRSVSWYQQTPGQGLQFLFEYFSETQRNKGNFPGRFSGRQFSNSRSEMNVSTLELGDSALYLCASSPGGGGSNQPQHFGDGTRLSIL.

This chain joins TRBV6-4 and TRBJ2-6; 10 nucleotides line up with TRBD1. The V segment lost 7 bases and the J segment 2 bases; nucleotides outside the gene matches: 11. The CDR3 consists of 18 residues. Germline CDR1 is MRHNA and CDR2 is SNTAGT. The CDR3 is CASIHKGTGDTGANVLTF. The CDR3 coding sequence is TGTGCCAGCATTCACAAAGGGACAGGGGATACTGGGGCCAACGTCCTGACTTTC.

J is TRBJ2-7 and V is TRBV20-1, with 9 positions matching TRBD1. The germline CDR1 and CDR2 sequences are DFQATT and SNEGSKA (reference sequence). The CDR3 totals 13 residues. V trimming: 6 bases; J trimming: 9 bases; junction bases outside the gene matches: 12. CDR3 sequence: CSARTGVTTRQYF. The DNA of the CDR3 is TGCAGTGCCAGGACAGGGGTGACTACGAGGCAGTACTTC.

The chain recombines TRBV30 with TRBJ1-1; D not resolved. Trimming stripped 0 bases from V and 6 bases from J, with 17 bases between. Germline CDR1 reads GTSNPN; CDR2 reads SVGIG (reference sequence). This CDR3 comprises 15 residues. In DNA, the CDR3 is TGTGCCTGGAGTGTATATCTAATCCGGGCCTCTGAAGCTTTCTTT. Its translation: CAWSVYLIRASEAFF.

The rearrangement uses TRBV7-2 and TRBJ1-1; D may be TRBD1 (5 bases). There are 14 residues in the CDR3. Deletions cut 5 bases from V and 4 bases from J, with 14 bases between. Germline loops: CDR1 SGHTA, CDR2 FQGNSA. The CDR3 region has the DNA TGTGCCAGCAGCCTGGACTCTCAGGGCACTGAAGCTTTCTTT. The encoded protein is CASSLDSQGTEAFF.

This CDR3 is CASSTGQGDGYTF. The CDR3 DNA reads TGTGCCAGCAGCACGGGACAGGGGGATGGCTACACCTTC. The rearrangement links TRBV9 to TRBJ1-2; 11 bases agree with TRBD1. V dropped 4 bases and J dropped 6; count of bases not matched to a gene: 2. The CDR3 runs 13 residues. Germline CDR1 SGDLS, CDR2 YYNGEE.

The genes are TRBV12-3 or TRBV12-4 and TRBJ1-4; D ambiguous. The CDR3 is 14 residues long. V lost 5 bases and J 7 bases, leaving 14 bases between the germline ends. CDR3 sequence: CASSSLPRGEKLFF. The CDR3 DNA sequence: TGTGCCAGCAGTAGTCTTCCCCGGGGTGAAAAACTGTTTTTT.

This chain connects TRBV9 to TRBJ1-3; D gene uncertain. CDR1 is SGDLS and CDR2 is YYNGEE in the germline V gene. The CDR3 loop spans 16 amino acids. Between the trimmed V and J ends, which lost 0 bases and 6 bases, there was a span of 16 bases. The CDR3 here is CASSVDMGIAENTIYF. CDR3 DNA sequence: TGTGCCAGCAGCGTAGATATGGGCATCGCTGAAAACACCATATATTTT.

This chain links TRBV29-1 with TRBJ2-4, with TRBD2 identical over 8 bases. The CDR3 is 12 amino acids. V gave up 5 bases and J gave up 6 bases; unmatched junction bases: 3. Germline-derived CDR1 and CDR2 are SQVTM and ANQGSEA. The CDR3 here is CSVRGGVNIQYF. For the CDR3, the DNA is TGCAGCGTTCGGGGGGGAGTAAACATTCAGTACTTC.

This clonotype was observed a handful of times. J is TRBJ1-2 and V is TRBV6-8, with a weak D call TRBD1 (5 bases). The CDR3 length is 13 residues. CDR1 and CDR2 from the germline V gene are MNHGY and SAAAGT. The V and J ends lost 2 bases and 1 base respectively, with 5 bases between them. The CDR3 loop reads CASSYDSNYGYTF. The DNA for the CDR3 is TGTGCCAGCAGTTACGACAGTAACTATGGCTACACCTTC.

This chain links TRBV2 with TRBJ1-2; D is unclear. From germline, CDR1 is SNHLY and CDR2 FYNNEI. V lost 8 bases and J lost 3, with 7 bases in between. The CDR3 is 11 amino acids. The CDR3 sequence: CASVRDYGYTF. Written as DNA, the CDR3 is TGTGCCAGCGTCAGAGACTATGGCTACACCTTC.

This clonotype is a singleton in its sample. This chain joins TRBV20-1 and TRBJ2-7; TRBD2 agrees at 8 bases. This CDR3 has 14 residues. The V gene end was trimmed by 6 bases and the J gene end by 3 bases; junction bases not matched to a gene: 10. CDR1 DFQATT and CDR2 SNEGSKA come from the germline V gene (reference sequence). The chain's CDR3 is CSASSGGVLYEQYF. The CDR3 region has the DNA TGCAGTGCCTCCTCCGGGGGGGTTCTCTACGAGCAGTACTTC.

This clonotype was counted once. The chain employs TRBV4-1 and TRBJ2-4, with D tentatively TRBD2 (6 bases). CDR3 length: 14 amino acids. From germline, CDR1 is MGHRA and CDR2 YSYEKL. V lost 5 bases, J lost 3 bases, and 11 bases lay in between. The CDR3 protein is CASSVVGGKNIQYF. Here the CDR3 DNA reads TGCGCCAGCAGCGTAGTGGGAGGCAAAAACATTCAGTACTTC.

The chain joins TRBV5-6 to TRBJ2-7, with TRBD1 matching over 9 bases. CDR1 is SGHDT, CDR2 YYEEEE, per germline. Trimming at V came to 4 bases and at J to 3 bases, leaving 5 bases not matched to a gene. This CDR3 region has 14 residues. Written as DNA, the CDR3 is TGTGCCAGCAGCCTAAGGACAGGGGACTACGAGCAGTACTTC. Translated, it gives CASSLRTGDYEQYF.

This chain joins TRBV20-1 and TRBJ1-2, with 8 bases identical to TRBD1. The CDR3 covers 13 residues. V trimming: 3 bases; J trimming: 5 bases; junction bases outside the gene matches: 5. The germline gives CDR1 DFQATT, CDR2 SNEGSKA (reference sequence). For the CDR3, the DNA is TGCAGTGCTAGGGACAGGGCTCCTTATGGCTACACCTTC. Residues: CSARDRAPYGYTF.

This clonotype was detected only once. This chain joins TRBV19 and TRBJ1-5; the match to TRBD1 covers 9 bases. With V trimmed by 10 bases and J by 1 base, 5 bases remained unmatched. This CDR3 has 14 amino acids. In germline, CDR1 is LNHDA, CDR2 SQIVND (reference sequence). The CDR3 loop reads CATRQGGSNQPQHF. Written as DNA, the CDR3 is TGTGCCACCCGACAGGGGGGGAGCAATCAGCCCCAGCATTTT. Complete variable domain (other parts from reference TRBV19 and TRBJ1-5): DGGITQSPKYLFRKEGQNVTLSCEQNLNHDAMYWYRQDPGQGLRLIYYSQIVNDFQKGDIAEGYSVSREKKESFPLTVTSAQKNPTAFYLCATRQGGSNQPQHFGDGTRLSIL.